This T cell receptor (beta chain) was obtained from a study of regulatory T cells in long-lasting Graves disease. This CDR3 is 14 amino acids long. CDR1 is MGHRA and CDR2 is YSYEKL in the germline V gene. V was clipped by 2 bases and J by 0 bases, with 7 bases between them. As to time point: persistent/refractory GD, antithyroid drugs over 5 years with positive TRAb. PBMC-extracted RNA yielded the TCR library. Building of the TCR beta libraries involved iRepertoire HTBI primers and Arm-PCR of CDR3 regions. TCRdb independently ran MiXCR on the multiplex PCR reads; one entry per CDR3 protein. Of roughly 470,000 distinct CDR3 sequences in the sample, around 21% were seen once. This clonotype has only a few counts.

The receptor comes from a female donor with Graves disease. This specimen consisted of peripheral blood mononuclear cells (PBMCs), obtained when the disease was refractory, from a patient treated with antithyroid drugs. V gene TRBV4-1 combines with J gene TRBJ1-1; D is ambiguous. The CDR3 reads CASSQIGLNTEAFF. The CDR3 nucleotides read TGCGCCAGCAGCCAAATAGGACTGAACACTGAAGCTTTCTTT.